This T cell receptor (beta chain) was captured by sequencing in a study of blood T cells in healthy people across ages (dated by TCRdb to the mid-2010s). Regarding the research as a whole: In model experiments, template switching captured about one uniquely barcoded TCR beta cDNA molecule for every two T cells. Age-related changes in TCR beta repertoire diversity were measured in the study by deep sequencing normalized with unique cDNA molecular identifiers. The donors were divided into four age groups: young (average 16 years), middle-aged (about 40), aged (roughly 60) and long-lived (around 80). Using the same blood draw, the study looked at two additional independent replicas of 1 million unique cDNA reads for two donors, one aged 18 to 30 and the other aged 80 or older.

About this clonotype itself: Its antigen remains unidentified. No base qualities exist here, and no much larger clone lies one base off it.

The approximately 39 donors, aged 6 to 90 years, were systemically healthy Caucasian individuals from Russia. Roughly 10 milliliters of peripheral blood were collected from each donor into EDTA-treated Vacutainer tubes. Ficoll-Paque density-gradient centrifugation was used to isolate PBMCs, with at least 6.5 million per sample. Trizol reagent was used to extract total RNA from PBMCs, with at least 5.5 micrograms per sample. Naive CD45RAhigh/CD27high T cell percentages were measured by flow cytometry on a PBMC aliquot from every donor. CDR1 is given as MNHNY and CDR2 as SVGAGI, both from the germline V gene (reference sequence). V loses 6 bases at its end and J loses 4 bases; junction bases beyond the gene matches: 6. From the cysteine through the phenylalanine, the CDR3 covers 14 amino acids. This entry keeps only the CDR3 DNA: 42 bases, framed from base 1. Overall study results and their limits: Estimates of total diversity from one million sequenced T cells were regarded as lower bounds and underestimates. Because donor CMV infection status was unknown, age-related changes in expanded clonotypes were potentially confounded. A strong correlation was found between observed TCR beta diversity and the percentage of naive T cells measured by flow cytometry. As age increased, observed TCR beta diversity per million T cells dropped in a roughly linear way, and a significant reduction was already evident by age 40. Compared with the aged group, the long-lived group had more naive CD4+ T cells, fewer expanded clones and increased TCR diversity, suggesting age selection. Because profiling used bulk unsorted PBMCs, naive and antigen-experienced compartments could not be compared conclusively.

Receptor amplification or capture employed 5' RACE. TCRdb records Illumina HiSeq 2500 as the sequencer. A second PCR of about 6 to 11 cycles was run with a J-beta primer mix and a sample-barcoded 5' primer. Each TCR beta cDNA molecule received a unique molecular identifier from a template-switch 5' adaptor carrying 12 random nucleotides. At least 2.5 million CDR3-containing paired-end reads were obtained from each sample. The Mint cDNA synthesis kit, primed by a TRBC-specific oligonucleotide, was used to synthesize first-strand cDNA from all RNA. Following uracil-DNA glycosylase treatment, a first 18-cycle PCR with universal primers M1SS and BC2_uni_R was performed on all cDNA. The paper's processing steps were these. For normalization, 1 million high-quality reads were randomly selected from each sample, with every read carrying a distinct molecular identifier. Reads with shared molecular identifiers were discarded instead of being binned into consensus sequences. CDR3 identification, clonotype clustering and error correction used MiTCR with a Q25 quality threshold and the strictest error-elimination algorithm. A nonparametric unseen species model with Euler transformation was used to estimate a lower bound on total TCR beta diversity. TCRdb passed the public sequencing reads through fastp at Q25 and MiXCR, retaining productive beta sequences. Rows with one shared CDR3 protein collapse into an entry with the most common genes and DNA. V and J calls and clone size were set by TCRdb, not the authors. This sample has roughly 1,000,000 distinct CDR3 sequences in its table, and about 23% of those were observed once. Around 0.75% of the sample belongs to the ten largest clones.

The same sample was also used in a study of T cells of mothers and their children. That second report states: Donors were nine systemically healthy Caucasian individuals: three mothers and their six children. cDNA synthesis consumed the entire amount of extracted RNA, loaded at about 1.6 ug RNA in each 15 ul reaction. In the second PCR, the M1S primer added sample barcodes and 2-4 random nucleotides. Each mother yielded over 10 million TCR beta CDR3 reads and each child 3 million or so reads. TCR recombination output is similarly shaped by thymic selection in related and unrelated pairs, with a minor effect exerted by inherited differences. Related mother-child pairs always showed normalized repertoire overlap that was slightly higher than in unrelated mother-child pairs, though the difference was never significant. Persistent microchimeric T cell clones were not detected, at a sensitivity of around 100 clones per million clonotypes. In the study, deep NGS was used to compare the TCR beta repertoires of mothers and children, and features distinguishing related mother-child pairs from unrelated individuals were sought. Mothers averaged around 43 +/- 4 years of age and children averaged around 10 +/- 4 years. Libraries were sequenced on Illumina HiSeq 2000 with 100+100 nt paired-end reads after adapter ligation with NEBNext reagents. To prevent cross-contamination, the mother and child libraries were prepared one month apart and sequenced in separate runs. Each donor had between roughly 450,000 and 2,100,000 distinct TCR beta clonotypes identified. Naive TCR beta clonotypes were estimated from low-frequency clonotypes matched to each donor's FACS-determined naive share, without sorting.

The chain is assembled from TRBV6-6 and TRBJ1-2; 9 nucleotides in the junction match TRBD1. The sequenced sample was blood. The sequence was collected from a girl aged 2 to 9 in good health. The DNA reads TGTGCCAGCAGCATGGACAGGGGAACCTATGGCTACACCTTC. Its coded protein is CASSMDRGTYGYTF.